This T cell receptor beta chain derives from a study of technical replicates of blood from a handful of donors. Germline V gene data show CDR1 as LGHNA and CDR2 as YNFKEQ. This CDR3 has 17 residues. V dropped 1 base and J dropped 3; count of bases not matched to a gene: 9. Generated by immunoSEQ multiplex PCR, the TCRdb table keeps only in-frame clones and is missing some. Among about 94,000 clones listed, 90% to 97% were seen once. Sequences were obtained from T cells isolated from PBMCs. The TCR originated in a human donor in good health. The V gene is TRBV4-2, the J gene TRBJ2-1; TRBD2 matches at 7 bases. CDR3 bases: TGTGCCAGCAGCCAAGTGGGAGGGGACCCCCGCTACAATGAGCAGTTCTTC. It translates to CASSQVGGDPRYNEQFF.